The clone carrying this TCR beta chain was picked up a small number of times. These data originate in a study of T cell responses to AZD1222 COVID-19 vaccine. Only in-frame clones appear in the TCRdb table, and some are missing; sequencing was by immunoSEQ multiplex PCR. There are 90,000 to 120,000 clones in the sample; roughly nine tenths occur only once, and approximately 4.5% lies in the top ten. With 6 bases removed from V and 4 bases from J, the gap between germline ends came to 25 bases. The length of the CDR3 is 17 residues. The chain links TRBV23-1 to TRBJ2-7, with D possibly TRBD1 on 6 matching bases. TRBV23-1 is given ORF status, its function remaining uncertain. The source is an adult in good health. The sequencing here drew on peripheral blood, taken on day 0 of AZD1222 vaccination. CDR3 DNA sequence: TGCGCCAGCAGCCCTTTTCAGGGGCCTGCTCCCTTTTACGAGCAGTACTTC. Translating gives CASSPFQGPAPFYEQYF.